Shown below are 21 T cell receptor beta chains from a single sample sequenced in a study of cytomegalovirus exposure and HLA in healthy donors. Amplification used 60 Vbeta primers and 13 Jbeta primers. Sequencing was performed with immunoSEQ multiplex PCR; in TCRdb, only in-frame clones are kept and a portion is missing. The repertoire has 230,000 or so clones, 85% to 95% of them found once; the top ten carry 1.5% to 2%. The sample taken for sequencing was PBMCs. Source of these receptors: a girl aged 2-10 years in good health and CMV-seronegative.

This chain connects TRBV4-1 to TRBJ1-2; no definite D call. V lost 0 bases and J 0 bases, leaving 20 bases between the germline ends. The CDR3 loop spans 19 amino acids. Germline V lookup: CDR1 MGHRA, CDR2 YSYEKL. DNA for the CDR3: TGCGCCAGCAGCCAAGATCTTATCGGGCTTAAGAGGGCTAACTATGGCTACACCTTC. It encodes CASSQDLIGLKRANYGYTF.

The rearrangement joins TRBV6-5 to TRBJ2-3, with no clear D. V was cut by 2 bases and J by 3 bases, with 15 bases left in between. Germline V lookup: CDR1 MNHEY, CDR2 SVGAGI. The CDR3 totals 16 residues. The CDR3 sequence is CASSYPSGSSTDTQYF. The CDR3 region has the DNA TGTGCCAGCAGTTACCCCTCGGGTAGCTCAACAGATACGCAGTATTTT.

This sequence joins TRBV6-5 and TRBJ1-6, with a possible D match to TRBD1 (6 bases). Germline V lookup: CDR1 MNHEY, CDR2 SVGAGI. The CDR3 runs 15 residues. V lost 6 bases and J lost 11, with 20 bases in between. CDR3 coding DNA: TGTGCCAGCAGACCGATGGGAGGGGGAGAGGCACCCCTCCACTTT. This sequence encodes CASRPMGGGEAPLHF.

V is TRBV5-1 and J is TRBJ2-7; 10 positions agree with TRBD1. Germline assignment: CDR1 SGHRS and CDR2 YFSETQ. The CDR3 covers 15 residues. V lost 2 bases and J lost 6; bases outside the gene matches: 8. DNA of the CDR3: TGCGCCAGCAGCTTCCCCGGGACAGGGGACCGCGAGCAGTACTTC. Amino acid sequence: CASSFPGTGDREQYF.

The chain links TRBV6-5 to TRBJ1-2, with D possibly being TRBD1 (6 bases). The CDR3 is made up of 14 amino acids. V dropped 7 bases and J dropped 3 bases, with 15 bases sitting between them. Germline V lookup: CDR1 MNHEY, CDR2 SVGAGI. The CDR3 here is CASNQGFRDYGYTF. CDR3 nucleotides: TGTGCCAGCAACCAGGGGTTCAGGGACTATGGCTACACCTTC.

CDR3 coding DNA: TGCGCCAGCAGCTTGGCCGGGGGGGAGAAGGAGACCCAGTACTTC. The encoded protein is CASSLAGGEKETQYF. The genes are TRBV5-1 and TRBJ2-5; 8 bases line up with TRBD2. This CDR3 region has 15 residues. J was trimmed by 5 bases and V by 0 bases; bases with no gene match: 6. Per the germline V gene, CDR1 is SGHRS and CDR2 is YFSETQ.

The chain is built from TRBV28 and TRBJ1-5, with 7 positions matching TRBD1. Germline V gene sequence: CDR1 MDHEN, CDR2 SYDVKM. The CDR3 has 11 residues. The trim removed 7 bases at V and 15 bases at J, leaving 9 bases unmatched. CDR3 DNA sequence: TGTGCCAGCACCCAGGGGGGAACGGGGCATTTT. This encodes CASTQGGTGHF.

The chain uses TRBV7-9 and TRBJ1-2; D is undetermined. Looked up from germline, CDR1 is SEHNR and CDR2 is FQNEAQ (reference sequence). The CDR3 length is 18 residues. V shed 0 bases and J shed 2 bases, with 19 bases lying between them. This CDR3 reads CASSLALTAEDSNYGYTF. CDR3 in DNA: TGTGCCAGCAGCTTAGCGCTAACGGCAGAGGATTCGAACTATGGCTACACCTTC.

The chain has TRBV13 and TRBJ2-3, with 12 bases matching TRBD2. This CDR3 is built from 16 residues. The V gene end was trimmed by 3 bases and the J gene end by 4 bases; junction bases not matched to a gene: 5. Germline-derived CDR1 and CDR2 are PRHDT and FYEKMQ (reference sequence). CDR3 amino acids: CASSFSSGRVADTQYF. CDR3 in DNA: TGTGCCAGCAGCTTCTCTAGCGGGAGGGTCGCAGATACGCAGTATTTT.

The chain carries TRBV6-6 and TRBJ1-6; D remains unclear. The CDR3 spans 16 residues. Germline V gene lookup returns CDR1 MNHNY and CDR2 SVGAGI (reference sequence). The V and J ends lost 0 bases and 0 bases respectively, with 6 bases between them. CDR3 loop: CASSYSQSSYNSPLHF. Written as DNA, the CDR3 is TGTGCCAGCAGTTACTCACAGAGCTCCTATAATTCACCCCTCCACTTT.

This clone was observed once. The chain combines TRBV14 with TRBJ2-7; D remains ambiguous. The V gene's germline CDR1 is SGHDN and CDR2 FVKESK. The length of the CDR3 is 13 residues. The V end was cut by 4 bases, the J end by 3 bases, with 10 bases between. The DNA for the CDR3 is TGTGCCAGCAGCCCCCTCGAGTACTACGAGCAGTACTTC. Its protein product is CASSPLEYYEQYF.

CDR3 nucleotides: TGTGCCAGCAGCTCCAACCGGGACAGGCCATCCTACGAGCAGTACTTC. Its translation is CASSSNRDRPSYEQYF. This chain connects TRBV7-9 to TRBJ2-7; 8 bases are shared with TRBD1. Germline CDR1 is SEHNR and CDR2 is FQNEAQ (reference sequence). V shed 4 bases and J 1 base; nucleotides not matched to a gene: 9. The CDR3 has 16 amino acids.

The DNA for the CDR3 is TGCGCCAGCAGCCAGGGGGCGTCGACTTTCTTT. As protein: CASSQGASTFF. The chain combines TRBV4-1 with TRBJ1-1; a possible D gene is TRBD1 (6 bases). Germline CDR1 is MGHRA and CDR2 is YSYEKL. The germline V and J ends were trimmed by 3 bases and 12 bases, with 11 bases remaining between them. The CDR3 consists of 11 residues.

In the case of this clone: The junction does not match germline at one end; this may be a read error. This chain uses TRBV7-8 with TRBJ2-1; D is uncertain. The germline gives CDR1 SGHVS, CDR2 FQNEAQ. CDR3 length equals 14 residues. The CDR3 nucleotides read TGTGCCAGCAGCTTAGTGGTAGGTTACAGTGAGCAGTTCTTC. Amino acid sequence: CASSLVVGYSEQFF.

This clone was found once. This chain links TRBV2 with TRBJ2-7; tentatively, D is TRBD1 (5 bases). The CDR3 is made up of 13 amino acids. Trimming took off 4 bases at V and 3 bases at J, with 10 bases between the two ends. CDR1 SNHLY and CDR2 FYNNEI come from the germline V gene. CDR3 sequence reads: CASSVDSFYEQYF. The CDR3 coding sequence is TGTGCCAGCAGTGTAGACAGTTTCTACGAGCAGTACTTC.

This chain connects TRBV29-1 to TRBJ2-2, with a tentative D call TRBD1 (5 bases). Germline CDR1 reads SQVTM; CDR2 reads ANQGSEA. The CDR3 contains 13 residues. The V gene lost 7 bases and the J gene lost 1 base, with 10 bases spanning the gap. DNA for the CDR3: TGCAGCGCAAGACAGCAGAACACCGGGGAGCTGTTTTTT. Translated, it gives CSARQQNTGELFF.

The chain recombines TRBV5-6 with TRBJ1-2, with 7 nucleotides matching TRBD1. After removal of 4 bases from V and 4 bases from J, the junction contained 7 bases not matched to a gene. Germline V gives CDR1 SGHDT, CDR2 YYEEEE. The CDR3 runs 14 residues. CDR3 loop: CASSRQGYSYGYTF. The CDR3 bases are TGTGCCAGCAGCAGACAGGGTTATAGCTATGGCTACACCTTC. Full variable domain (rest looked up from reference TRBV5-6 and TRBJ1-2): DAGVTQSPTHLIKTRGQQVTLRCSPKSGHDTVSWYQQALGQGPQFIFQYYEEEERQRGNFPDRFSGHQFPNYSSELNVNALLLGDSALYLCASSRQGYSYGYTFGSGTRLTVV.

About this clone: The sample carries other DNA sequences with the same CDR3. The chain recombines TRBV9 with TRBJ2-7, with a weak D call TRBD2 (5 bases). Germline V gene lookup returns CDR1 SGDLS and CDR2 YYNGEE. This CDR3 region has 14 residues. Trimming removed 0 bases from V and 0 bases from J, with 7 bases in between. As DNA, the CDR3 is TGTGCCAGCAGCGTAGCTAGCAGCTCCTACGAGCAGTACTTC. This translates into CASSVASSSYEQYF. Based on the CDR3 plus reference TRBV9 and TRBJ2-7, the full variable domain is DSGVTQTPKHLITATGQRVTLRCSPRSGDLSVYWYQQSLDQGLQFLIQYYNGEERAKGNILERFSAQQFPDLHSELNLSSLELGDSALYFCASSVASSSYEQYFGPGTRLTVT.

The CDR3 region has the DNA TGTGCCAGTAGTATAGAACCGCAGGGCTACACCTTC. Amino acid sequence: CASSIEPQGYTF. The chain couples TRBV19 to TRBJ1-2; D is unclear. Germline V gene sequence: CDR1 LNHDA, CDR2 SQIVND (reference sequence). The CDR3 spans 12 residues. The germline V and J ends were trimmed by 0 bases and 8 bases, with 7 bases remaining between them. The full variable domain, in which reference TRBV19 and TRBJ1-2 provide the parts outside the CDR3, is DGGITQSPKYLFRKEGQNVTLSCEQNLNHDAMYWYRQDPGQGLRLIYYSQIVNDFQKGDIAEGYSVSREKKESFPLTVTSAQKNPTAFYLCASSIEPQGYTFGSGTRLTVV.

V usage is TRBV6-6 and J usage is TRBJ1-5; TRBD1 is a possible D gene (5 bases). The CDR3 totals 15 residues. V shed 6 bases and J shed 0 bases, with 12 bases lying between them. In germline, CDR1 is MNHNY, CDR2 SVGAGI (reference sequence). The CDR3 bases are TGTGCCAGCAGGACCCAGGGTTCTAGCAATCAGCCCCAGCATTTT. Its protein product is CASRTQGSSNQPQHF.

The chain employs TRBV6-1 and TRBJ1-1, with 8 bases aligning to TRBD1. Germline values: CDR1 MNHNS, CDR2 SASEGT. CDR3 length equals 16 residues. J lost 6 bases, V lost 2 bases, and 11 bases had no gene match. CDR3 bases: TGTGCCAGCAGTGAATTGCAAGGACAGGGTAGGCCTGAAGCTTTCTTT. Residues: CASSELQGQGRPEAFF.